A selection of T cell receptor beta chains follows, all from one sample in a study of blood T cell repertoires in COVID-19. Sequenced by immunoSEQ multiplex PCR; TCRdb stores in-frame clones only, minus some. The top ten hold about 3% of the sample, which has 150,000 to 200,000 clones, around 74% seen once. The source material was peripheral blood. These receptors originate from a man aged 70 or older with acute or convalescent COVID-19. The CDR3 runs from the conserved cysteine through the conserved F or W.

TRBV6-5	TRBJ2-7	CASSATSGRSNEQYF
TRBV6-6	TRBJ2-3	CASSRGASSNTDTQYF
TRBV27	TRBJ2-4	CASSSQFGGGLENIQYF
TRBV7-8	TRBJ2-3	CASSLTSGTDTQYF
TRBV6-1	TRBJ1-5	CASSEGGSLNQPQHF
TRBV6-6	TRBJ2-4	CASSYSGASKNIQYF
TRBV24-1	TRBJ1-3	CATSDMARRVFAGNTIYF
TRBV7-8	TRBJ2-7	CASSFDRAPGEQYF
TRBV5-3	TRBJ2-5	CARSFYYGTSGETQYF
TRBV4-3	TRBJ1-1	CASSQEGVNTEAFF
TRBV15	TRBJ2-2	CATSSLPRTGELFF
TRBV24-1	TRBJ2-1	CATSDSTGGGNNEQFF
TRBV27	TRBJ2-3	CASSFQGGLADTQYF
TRBV12-3/TRBV12-4	TRBJ1-2	CASTQRTGGNTF